Detailed here is one TCR beta chain. The sample comes from a study of blood T cell repertoires in COVID-19. Study overall: T cells, B-cell-depleted T cells, or PBMCs supplied cDNA or gDNA.

This CDR3 comprises 19 residues. Germline trimming cut 2 bases from V and 0 bases from J; bases unmatched to any gene: 13. The V gene's germline CDR1 is SEHNR and CDR2 FQNEAQ (reference sequence). This table comes from immunoSEQ multiplex PCR, and its TCRdb copy is limited to in-frame clones, with some not included. The table shows about 140,000 clones, with 80% to 85% occurring only once. The rearrangement links TRBV7-9 to TRBJ2-7; 10 bases fit TRBD2. The TCR sequence derives from a woman aged 55-70 years with acute or convalescent COVID-19. Material: peripheral blood. CDR3 DNA sequence: TGTGCCAGCAGCTTATGGGGTGGGACTAGCGCCTGGAGCTCCTACGAGCAGTACTTC. Protein sequence: CASSLWGGTSAWSSYEQYF. The full variable domain, completed using reference TRBV7-9 and TRBJ2-7, is DTGVSQNPRHKITKRGQNVTFRCDPISEHNRLYWYRQTLGQGPEFLTYFQNEAQLEKSRLLSDRFSAERPKGSFSTLEIQRTEQGDSAMYLCASSLWGGTSAWSSYEQYFGPGTRLTVT.